This passage covers 12 T cell receptor beta chains from one sample sequenced in a study of T cells in Graves' hyperthyroidism and ophthalmopathy. Amplification of TCR beta CDR3 regions was performed using RNA transcripts as template. During a first-round RT-PCR of the TCR CDR3, the HTBI primer set was used. TCRdb processed the multiplex PCR reads anew with MiXCR; each CDR3 protein has one entry. In the table there are some 600,000 distinct CDR3 sequences, about 14% of which are singletons. Sequencing used blood. The receptors stem from a woman in her twenties or thirties with Graves' hyperthyroidism that later progressed to Graves' ophthalmopathy.

The chain has TRBV7-2 and TRBJ2-7; 8 bases line up with TRBD2. J lost 3 bases, V lost 4 bases, and 14 bases had no gene match. The CDR3 consists of 17 residues. CDR1 SGHTA and CDR2 FQGNSA come from the germline V gene. The DNA of the CDR3 is TGTGCCAGCAGCTCAAATATTGGGACTAGATCTGACTACGAGCAGTACTTC. This codes for CASSSNIGTRSDYEQYF.

Ten or more counts support this clonotype. The chain combines TRBV30 with TRBJ1-2, with TRBD1 matching over 7 bases. The trim removed 5 bases at V and 4 bases at J, leaving 19 bases unmatched. The CDR3 has 17 amino acids. Germline-derived CDR1 and CDR2 are GTSNPN and SVGIG (reference sequence). The chain's CDR3 is CAWQKGPSDRIRYGYTF. The CDR3 DNA sequence: TGTGCCTGGCAAAAAGGACCCTCGGACAGGATTCGCTATGGCTACACCTTC.

The table lists this clonotype with many counts. CDR3 bases: TGTGCCAGCAGTTTTGTTCGACAGGGAGGGTTATCCACTGAAGCTTTCTTT. It yields the protein CASSFVRQGGLSTEAFF. V is TRBV28 and J is TRBJ1-1, with TRBD1 identical over 7 bases. CDR1 is MDHEN and CDR2 is SYDVKM in the germline V gene. The CDR3 extends over 17 amino acids. Losses at the gene ends were 3 bases for V and 4 bases for J; bases not matched to a gene: 14.

A remark on this clonotype: This clone may be a read error of a much larger clone one base away. This chain connects TRBV7-9 to TRBJ2-3, with D perhaps being TRBD1 or TRBD2 (5 bases each). The germline CDR1 and CDR2 sequences are SEHNR and FQNEAQ (reference sequence). The CDR3 has 14 residues. CDR3 in amino acids: CASSLGGLGDTQSF. CDR3 DNA: TGTGCCAGCAGCTTAGGGGGCCTCGGGGATACGCAGTCTTTT.

This clonotype was seen many times. J is TRBJ2-6 and V is TRBV27; D ambiguous. The germline CDR1 and CDR2 sequences are MNHEY and SMNVEV (reference sequence). The CDR3 totals 14 residues. V was cut by 3 bases and J by 0 bases, with 3 bases left in between. The CDR3 reads CASSFNSGANVLTF. The CDR3 bases are TGTGCCAGCAGTTTCAACTCTGGGGCCAACGTCCTGACTTTC.

V is TRBV4-1 and J is TRBJ1-1; TRBD1 matches 11 bases. This CDR3 is built from 16 residues. Germline V gene data show CDR1 as MGHRA and CDR2 as YSYEKL. V was clipped by 4 bases and J by 3 bases; unmatched bases: 7. The CDR3, as DNA: TGCGCCAGCAGCCTTGTCGGGGGACAGGGGGACACTGAAGCTTTCTTT. Its translation: CASSLVGGQGDTEAFF.

The chain employs TRBV19 and TRBJ2-3; perhaps TRBD1 as D (5 bases). Germline CDR1 and CDR2: LNHDA and SQIVND (reference sequence). V lost 7 bases to trimming and J lost 6 bases, with 23 bases between them. The CDR3 covers 16 residues. In DNA form, the CDR3 reads TGTGCCAGTACCACGGGTGCAGGGCCTGTGGGGGATACGCAGTATTTT. It translates to CASTTGAGPVGDTQYF.

The sample holds many counts of this clonotype. In DNA, the CDR3 is TGTGCCACGGGTCTGGCGAAGACCTACGAGCAGTACTTC. Protein sequence: CATGLAKTYEQYF. The chain employs TRBV15 and TRBJ2-7; D is ambiguous. Germline-derived CDR1 and CDR2 are LNHNV and YYDKDF (reference sequence). The CDR3 is 13 amino acids. V was clipped by 9 bases and J by 2 bases, with 14 bases between them.

This clonotype was counted ten times or more. This rearrangement joins TRBV7-9 to TRBJ1-1; TRBD1 matches at 9 bases. Germline V gene sequence: CDR1 SEHNR, CDR2 FQNEAQ (reference sequence). J gave up 8 bases and V 1 base, and 5 bases lay outside the gene matches. CDR3 size: 14 residues. In DNA form, the CDR3 reads TGTGCCAGCAGCTTAGGGGACAGGGCAGAAGAAGCTTTCTTT. Translated, it gives CASSLGDRAEEAFF.

This clonotype was seen repeatedly, ten times or more. The V gene is TRBV20-1, the J gene TRBJ2-1; possible D gene TRBD2, 5 bases. The V end lost 2 bases, the J end lost 0 bases, and 17 bases lay between the germline ends. The CDR3 is made up of 17 amino acids. Per the germline V gene, CDR1 is DFQATT and CDR2 is SNEGSKA (reference sequence). The CDR3 DNA follows: TGCAGTGCTAGACCTCCGTGGGAGCGGAGCTCCTACAATGAGCAGTTCTTC. Translating gives CSARPPWERSSYNEQFF.

This clonotype was picked up a small number of times. The rearrangement links TRBV13 to TRBJ2-1, with 7 bases aligning to TRBD2. The CDR3 totals 15 residues. Trimming removed 4 bases from V and 9 bases from J; junction bases left unmatched: 12. Looked up from germline, CDR1 is PRHDT and CDR2 is FYEKMQ (reference sequence). The CDR3 sequence: CASSSIPPPGGEQFF. In DNA, the CDR3 is TGTGCCAGCAGCTCAATCCCCCCCCCGGGAGGTGAGCAGTTCTTC.

The table lists this clonotype with many counts. This chain uses TRBV27 with TRBJ2-7; 7 bases match TRBD2. CDR1 is MNHEY and CDR2 is SMNVEV in the germline V gene (reference sequence). The CDR3 has 14 residues. Trimming took 2 bases from V and 4 from J; bases not matched to a gene: 5. As DNA, the CDR3 is TGTGCCAGCAGTTTAGCGACTAGCCGGTACGAGCAGTACTTC. Translating gives CASSLATSRYEQYF.